This T cell receptor beta chain was obtained from a study of immune heterogeneity within non-small cell lung tumors. Background on the study: Of all tumors, 4 turned out to be squamous cell carcinomas, over nine were non-squamous carcinomas and 1 was not otherwise specified.

Comment on this clonotype: Its target is not known.

Bulk tumor genomic DNA, around 580 ng per sample, was used as template. Widely spaced biopsies, several per primary tumor, were obtained at surgery. The patients were newly diagnosed with non-small cell lung cancer, had not been treated, and had curative surgery. A first 10-cycle multiplex round used 32 V-gene and 13 J-gene primers on TCR beta CDR3. TCRdb reprocessed the multiplex PCR reads via MiXCR and lists one record per CDR3 protein. The table has around 20,000 distinct CDR3 sequences, 25% to 30% seen once; the top ten hold about 4%. Study-level points and caveats: Identical dominant CDR3 beta clonotypes spanned tumor sites within a patient, beside site-unique high-frequency clones. Higher local tumor mutational burden went with moderately higher local T-cell clonality, R around 0.35.

This CDR3 is 15 amino acids long. The germline gives CDR1 SNHLY, CDR2 FYNNEI. Trimming took 8 bases from V and 5 from J; bases not matched to a gene: 8. This sequence originates from a man aged 35 to 55 with non-small cell lung cancer. The V gene is TRBV2, the J gene TRBJ2-1; 11 nucleotides match TRBD2. The sequenced sample consisted of lung tumor tissue. The CDR3 nucleotides read TGTGCCAGCGGGCCTACTAGCGGGAGAAACAATGAGCAGTTCTTC. Translating it yields CASGPTSGRNNEQFF. Full variable domain (missing parts from reference TRBV2 and TRBJ2-1): EPEVTQTPSHQVTQMGQEVILRCVPISNHLYFYWYRQILGQKVEFLVSFYNNEISEKSEIFDDQFSVERPDGSNFTLKIRSTKLEDSAMYFCASGPTSGRNNEQFFGPGTRLTVL.